This entry describes one T cell receptor beta chain. What it binds is not known. There were no recent acute infections or vaccinations among the donors, who were healthy HIV-negative adults. This sample was taken from a study of shared clonotypes between healthy human individuals. General observations from the study: Shared across a few donors were roughly 4.8% of the naive CD4 clonotypes.

Trimming pared 1 base from V and 0 bases from J, leaving 7 bases between. Germline V CDR1 and CDR2: LNHDA, SQIVND (reference sequence). This CDR3 has 16 residues. Replicate sorted-subset PCRs were loaded with around 200 ng DNA, 31,000 or so T cell genomes. Sequencing used immunoSEQ multiplex PCR; TCRdb keeps in-frame clones, though not all of them. The sample includes around 1.5 million clones, 95% to 99% seen only once; the top ten take around 0.45%. The sequenced material came from naive CD4+ T cells sorted from blood. Noted subset: CD45RA+ positively selected. The J gene is TRBJ2-6, the V gene TRBV19; D is uncertain. The receptor's source is a man aged 25 to 40 in good health. The DNA for the CDR3 is TGTGCCAGTAGTATAGTCAAGAGCTCTGGGGCCAACGTCCTGACTTTC. Its protein product is CASSIVKSSGANVLTF.